These 12 T cell receptor beta chains were all obtained from the same sample, sequenced in a study of molecular identifiers for immune sequencing clone quantification. TCRdb reprocessed the PCR reads with MiXCR, giving one entry per CDR3 protein. The profile covers approximately 670,000 distinct CDR3 sequences, with nearly 20% appearing a single time and 0.7% to 1% taken by the ten largest. What was sequenced was naive CD8+ T cells from blood, with Jurkat cell RNA spiked in. Subset here: FACS-sorted CD8+CD4-CCR7+CD45RA+ naive T cells. Source of these receptors: a human donor in good health. Some libraries in this study had Jurkat cell RNA spiked in.

The genes are TRBV30 and TRBJ2-7, with 10 bases lining up with TRBD1. V was clipped by 8 bases and J by 6 bases; unmatched bases: 4. CDR1 and CDR2 from the germline V gene are GTSNPN and SVGIG (reference sequence). The CDR3 spans 11 residues. The CDR3 protein is CAAGTGVEQYF. The CDR3 DNA reads TGTGCCGCCGGGACAGGGGTCGAGCAGTACTTC.

This clonotype was counted only a few times. This chain connects TRBV19 to TRBJ2-2; perhaps TRBD1 as D (6 bases). Germline lookup yields CDR1 LNHDA and CDR2 SQIVND (reference sequence). V was cut by 7 bases and J by 3 bases, with 18 bases left in between. The CDR3 runs to 16 residues. As DNA, the CDR3 is TGTGCCAGTATCGGTTCGCCAGGGGCGTACACCGGGGAGCTGTTTTTT. It encodes CASIGSPGAYTGELFF.

This clonotype occurred many times. V and J are TRBV21-1 and TRBJ1-1; TRBD1, the table's D call, was not compared with the DNA. TRBV21-1 is an annotated pseudogene. There are 17 residues in the CDR3. The DNA for the CDR3 is TGTGCCAGCAGCAAAGAACGTCGGGGGAAGAACGGCACTGAAGCTTTCTTT. Its protein is CASSKERRGKNGTEAFF.

Details on this clonotype: One end of the junction varies from germline; a read error may be responsible. The chain recombines TRBV14 with TRBJ1-1, with D uncertain. CDR3 size: 19 residues. From germline, CDR1 is SGHDN and CDR2 FVKESK. This CDR3 is CASSQDSSVASRSHTEASF. For the CDR3, the DNA is TGTGCCAGCAGCCAAGATAGTAGCGTAGCGTCCAGGTCGCACACTGAAGCTTCCTTT.

A note on this clonotype: A much larger clone differs from this one at a single base, so this may be a read error. The genes are TRBV5-1 and TRBJ2-1; 7 bases align to TRBD1. With V trimmed by 4 bases and J by 7 bases, 11 bases remained unmatched. The length of the CDR3 is 15 residues. Per the germline V gene, CDR1 is SGHRS and CDR2 is YFSETQ. The CDR3 sequence is CASSPGDSGLNEQFF. The DNA of the CDR3 is TGCGCCAGCAGCCCAGGGGACAGTGGGTTGAATGAGCAGTTCTTC.

The sample holds many counts of this clonotype. The rearrangement links TRBV5-6 to TRBJ1-2, with 8 bases fitting TRBD1. Losses at the gene ends were 4 bases for V and 5 bases for J; bases not matched to a gene: 7. CDR3 length: 14 amino acids. Germline values: CDR1 SGHDT, CDR2 YYEEEE. CDR3 region: CASSPTDRAYGYTF. The CDR3 coding sequence is TGTGCCAGCAGCCCAACGGACAGGGCGTATGGCTACACCTTC.

This clonotype was found a few times. The V gene is TRBV7-9, the J gene TRBJ2-1, with 10 bases aligning to TRBD1. V trimming: 1 base; J trimming: 9 bases; junction bases outside the gene matches: 6. Germline-derived CDR1 and CDR2 are SEHNR and FQNEAQ (reference sequence). The CDR3 loop spans 15 amino acids. The CDR3 DNA sequence: TGTGCCAGCAGCTTAGGACAGGGGGCCGTCGTTGAGCAGTTCTTC. This encodes CASSLGQGAVVEQFF.

Many counts were recorded for this clonotype. This chain connects TRBV9 to TRBJ2-2; unclear D gene. The CDR3 sequence is 13 residues long. Germline assignment: CDR1 SGDLS and CDR2 YYNGEE. With 1 base removed from V and 8 bases from J, the gap between germline ends came to 9 bases. CDR3 region: CASSVLVVGELFF. CDR3 bases: TGTGCCAGCAGCGTACTAGTAGTAGGGGAGCTGTTTTTT.

The chain carries TRBV21-1 and TRBJ1-2. TRBV21-1 is a listed pseudogene. The CDR3 is 13 amino acids. This chain's CDR3 is CASSPRLKISYTF. The CDR3 bases are TGTGCCAGCAGCCCTCGATTAAAAATTAGCTACACCTTC.

This clonotype was detected ten times or more. The chain's CDR3 is CSAIDGGRAVTDTQYF. The DNA for the CDR3 is TGCAGTGCTATTGATGGCGGGAGGGCCGTCACAGATACGCAGTATTTT. The chain joins TRBV20-1 to TRBJ2-3, with TRBD2 matching over 9 bases. This CDR3 contains 16 residues. Germline V gene sequence: CDR1 DFQATT, CDR2 SNEGSKA (reference sequence). J was trimmed by 2 bases and V by 4 bases; bases with no gene match: 10.

The rearrangement links TRBV3-1 to TRBJ2-7; 10 bases are a match to TRBD1. Germline V gene sequence: CDR1 LGHDT, CDR2 YNNKEL (reference sequence). J was trimmed by 3 bases and V by 1 base; bases with no gene match: 12. The CDR3 is 18 residues long. The CDR3 sequence: CASSQVGTGVSGGYEQYF. The CDR3 DNA reads as TGTGCCAGCAGCCAAGTTGGGACAGGGGTCTCCGGGGGCTACGAGCAGTACTTC.

This clonotype was counted at least ten times. This rearrangement joins TRBV5-6 to TRBJ2-5, with D uncertain. The CDR3 has 13 residues. V was pared by 4 bases and J by 2 bases, with 9 bases between. CDR1 and CDR2 from the germline V gene are SGHDT and YYEEEE. This CDR3 is CASSPDHQETQYF. The DNA for the CDR3 is TGTGCCAGCAGCCCGGACCATCAAGAGACCCAGTACTTC.